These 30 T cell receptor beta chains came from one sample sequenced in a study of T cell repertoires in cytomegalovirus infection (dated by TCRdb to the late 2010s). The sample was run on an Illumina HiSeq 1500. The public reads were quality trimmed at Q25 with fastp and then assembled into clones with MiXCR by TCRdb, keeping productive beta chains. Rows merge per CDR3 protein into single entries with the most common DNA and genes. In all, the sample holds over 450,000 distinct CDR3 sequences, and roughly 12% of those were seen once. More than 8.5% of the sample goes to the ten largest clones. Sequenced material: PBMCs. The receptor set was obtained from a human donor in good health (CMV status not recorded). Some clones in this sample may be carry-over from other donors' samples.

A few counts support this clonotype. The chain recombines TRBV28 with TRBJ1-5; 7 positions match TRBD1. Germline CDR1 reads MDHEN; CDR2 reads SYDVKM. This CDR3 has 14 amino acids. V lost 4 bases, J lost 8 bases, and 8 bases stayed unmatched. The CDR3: CASSSRTGREPQHF. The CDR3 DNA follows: TGTGCCAGCAGTTCCCGGACAGGTAGAGAGCCCCAGCATTTT. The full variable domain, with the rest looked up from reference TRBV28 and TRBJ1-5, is DVKVTQSSRYLVKRTGEKVFLECVQDMDHENMFWYRQDPGLGLRLIYFSYDVKMKEKGDIPEGYSVSREKKERFSLILESASTNQTSMYLCASSSRTGREPQHFGDGTRLSIL.

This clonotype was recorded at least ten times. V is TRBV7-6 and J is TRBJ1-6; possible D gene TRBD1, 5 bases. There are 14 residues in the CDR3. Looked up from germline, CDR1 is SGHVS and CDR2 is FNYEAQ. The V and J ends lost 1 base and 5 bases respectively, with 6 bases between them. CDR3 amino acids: CASSLGRDNSPLHF. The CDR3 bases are TGTGCCAGCAGCTTAGGCAGGGATAATTCACCCCTCCACTTT.

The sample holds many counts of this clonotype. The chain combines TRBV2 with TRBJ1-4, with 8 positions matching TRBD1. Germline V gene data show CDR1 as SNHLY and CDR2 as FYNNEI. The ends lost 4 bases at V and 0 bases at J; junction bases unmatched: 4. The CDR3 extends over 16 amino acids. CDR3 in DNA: TGTGCCAGCAGTGCTGACAGGGGATCAACTAATGAAAAACTGTTTTTT. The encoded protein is CASSADRGSTNEKLFF.

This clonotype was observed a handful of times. Written as DNA, the CDR3 is TGTGCCAGCAGCCAAGAAATACTAGCGGGAGGGAATGAGCAGTTCTTC. Translation: CASSQEILAGGNEQFF. The V and J genes are TRBV3-1 and TRBJ2-1; 13 bases are shared with TRBD2. Per the germline V gene, CDR1 is LGHDT and CDR2 is YNNKEL (reference sequence). The CDR3 contains 16 residues. V lost 0 bases and J lost 7; bases outside the gene matches: 3.

CDR3 DNA: TGTGCCAGCAGGGTGGAAAGGGGGCTTTGGAATGAGCAGTTCTTC. Amino acids: CASRVERGLWNEQFF. V gene TRBV28 combines with J gene TRBJ2-1; 7 bases agree with TRBD1. This CDR3 has 15 residues. V lost 6 bases to trimming and J lost 7 bases; unmatched junction nucleotides: 12. In germline, CDR1 is MDHEN, CDR2 SYDVKM. Using reference TRBV28 and TRBJ2-1 for the parts outside the CDR3, the full variable domain is DVKVTQSSRYLVKRTGEKVFLECVQDMDHENMFWYRQDPGLGLRLIYFSYDVKMKEKGDIPEGYSVSREKKERFSLILESASTNQTSMYLCASRVERGLWNEQFFGPGTRLTVL.

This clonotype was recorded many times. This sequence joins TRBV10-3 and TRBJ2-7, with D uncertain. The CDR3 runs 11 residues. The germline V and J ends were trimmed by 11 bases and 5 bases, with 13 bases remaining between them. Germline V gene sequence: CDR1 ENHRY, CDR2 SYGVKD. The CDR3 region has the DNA TGTGCCCCGGGCTTAGGCAACGAGCAGTACTTC. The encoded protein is CAPGLGNEQYF.

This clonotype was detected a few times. The CDR3 protein is CSVEQGADEQYF. The CDR3 coding sequence is TGCAGCGTTGAACAGGGGGCTGACGAGCAGTACTTC. The chain combines TRBV29-1 with TRBJ2-7, with TRBD1 matching over 8 bases. The V gene's germline CDR1 is SQVTM and CDR2 ANQGSEA. The CDR3 covers 12 residues. Trimming took 2 bases from V and 5 from J; bases not matched to a gene: 2.

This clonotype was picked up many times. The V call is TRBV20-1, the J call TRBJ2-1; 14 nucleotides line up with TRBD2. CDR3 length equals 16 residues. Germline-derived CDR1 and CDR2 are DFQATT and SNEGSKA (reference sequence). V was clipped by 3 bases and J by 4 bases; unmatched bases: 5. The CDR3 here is CSASSGLAGGYNEQFF. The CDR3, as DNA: TGCAGTGCTAGTTCCGGACTAGCGGGGGGTTACAATGAGCAGTTCTTC.

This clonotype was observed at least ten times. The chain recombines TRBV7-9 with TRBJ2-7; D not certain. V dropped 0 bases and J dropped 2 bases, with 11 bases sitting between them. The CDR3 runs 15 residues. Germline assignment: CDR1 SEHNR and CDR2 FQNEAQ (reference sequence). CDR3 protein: CASSLAPGNPYEQYF. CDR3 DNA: TGTGCCAGCAGCTTAGCCCCGGGTAACCCCTACGAGCAGTACTTC.

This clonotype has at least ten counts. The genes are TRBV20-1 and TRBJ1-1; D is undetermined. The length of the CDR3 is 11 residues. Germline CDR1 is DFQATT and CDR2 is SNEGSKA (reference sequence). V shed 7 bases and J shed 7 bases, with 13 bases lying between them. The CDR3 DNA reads TGCAGTGTTTTTGCCGGCCTTGAAGCTTTCTTT. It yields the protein CSVFAGLEAFF.

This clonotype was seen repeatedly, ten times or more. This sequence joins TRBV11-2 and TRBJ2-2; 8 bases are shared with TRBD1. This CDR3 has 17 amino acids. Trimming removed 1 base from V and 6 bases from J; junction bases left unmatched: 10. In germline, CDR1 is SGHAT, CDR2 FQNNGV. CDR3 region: CASSLGRRTGQSGELFF. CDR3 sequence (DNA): TGTGCCAGCAGCTTAGGTCGGCGGACAGGGCAATCCGGGGAGCTGTTTTTT.

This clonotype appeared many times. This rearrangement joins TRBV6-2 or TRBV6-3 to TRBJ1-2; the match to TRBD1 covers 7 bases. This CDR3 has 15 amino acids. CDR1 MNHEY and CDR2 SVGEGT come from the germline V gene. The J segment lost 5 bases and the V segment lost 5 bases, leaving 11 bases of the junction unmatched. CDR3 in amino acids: CASSQRRGRFYGYTF. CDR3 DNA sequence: TGTGCCAGCAGTCAAAGAAGGGGGCGTTTTTATGGCTACACCTTC.

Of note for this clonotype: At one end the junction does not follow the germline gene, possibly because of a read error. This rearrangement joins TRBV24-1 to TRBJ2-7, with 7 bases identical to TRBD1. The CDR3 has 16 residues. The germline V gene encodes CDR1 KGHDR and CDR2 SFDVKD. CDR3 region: CATSGRGGNRSYEQYF. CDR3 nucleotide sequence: TGTGCCACGAGTGGGAGAGGGGGCAATCGAAGCTACGAGCAGTACTTC.

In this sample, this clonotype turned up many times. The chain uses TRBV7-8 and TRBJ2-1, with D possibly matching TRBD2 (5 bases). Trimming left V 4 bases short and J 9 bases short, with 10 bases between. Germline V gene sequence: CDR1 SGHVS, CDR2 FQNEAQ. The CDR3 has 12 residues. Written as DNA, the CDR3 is TGTGCCAGCAGCTGGTTAGAGGGTGAGCAGTTCTTC. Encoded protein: CASSWLEGEQFF.

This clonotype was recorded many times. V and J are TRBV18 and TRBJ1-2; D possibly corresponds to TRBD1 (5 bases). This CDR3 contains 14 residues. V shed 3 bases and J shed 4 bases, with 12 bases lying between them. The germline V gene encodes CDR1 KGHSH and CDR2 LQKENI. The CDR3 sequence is CASSPRDSAYGYTF. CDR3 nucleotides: TGTGCCAGCTCACCGAGAGACAGTGCCTATGGCTACACCTTC.

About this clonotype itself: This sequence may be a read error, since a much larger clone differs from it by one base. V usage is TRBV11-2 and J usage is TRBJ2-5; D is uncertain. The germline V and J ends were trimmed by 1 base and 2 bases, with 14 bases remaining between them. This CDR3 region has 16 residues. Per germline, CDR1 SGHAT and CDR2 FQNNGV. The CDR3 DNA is TGTGCCAGCAGCTTAGCCCCTGCAGTGGGACAAGAGACCCAGTACTTC. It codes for CASSLAPAVGQETQYF.

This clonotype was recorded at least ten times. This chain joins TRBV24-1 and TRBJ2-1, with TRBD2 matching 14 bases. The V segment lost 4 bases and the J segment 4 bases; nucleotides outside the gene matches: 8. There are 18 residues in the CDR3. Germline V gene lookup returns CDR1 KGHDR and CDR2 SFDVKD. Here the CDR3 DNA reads TGTGCCACCAGTGAACATTCCGGGACTAGCGGGAGATACAATGAGCAGTTCTTC. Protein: CATSEHSGTSGRYNEQFF.

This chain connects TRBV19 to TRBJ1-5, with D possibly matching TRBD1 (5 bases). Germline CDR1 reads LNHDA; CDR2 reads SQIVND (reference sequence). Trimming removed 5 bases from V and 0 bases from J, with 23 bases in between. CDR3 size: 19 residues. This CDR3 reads CASSPYRQTLLYSNQPQHF. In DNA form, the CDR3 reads TGTGCCAGTAGTCCATACAGGCAAACGTTATTATATAGCAATCAGCCCCAGCATTTT.

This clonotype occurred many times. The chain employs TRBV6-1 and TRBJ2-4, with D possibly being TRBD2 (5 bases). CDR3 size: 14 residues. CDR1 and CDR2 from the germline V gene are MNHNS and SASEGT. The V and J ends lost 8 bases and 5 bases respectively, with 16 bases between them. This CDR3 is CASEGRVLENIQYF. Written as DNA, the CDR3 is TGTGCCAGCGAGGGCCGGGTACTCGAAAACATTCAGTACTTC.

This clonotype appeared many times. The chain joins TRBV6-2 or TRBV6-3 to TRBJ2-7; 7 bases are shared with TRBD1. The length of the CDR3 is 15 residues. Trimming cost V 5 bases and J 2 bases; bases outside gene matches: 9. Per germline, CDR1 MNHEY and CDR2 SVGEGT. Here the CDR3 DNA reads TGTGCCAGCAGTAAACTCCGGGACAGACCCTACGAGCAGTACTTC. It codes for CASSKLRDRPYEQYF.

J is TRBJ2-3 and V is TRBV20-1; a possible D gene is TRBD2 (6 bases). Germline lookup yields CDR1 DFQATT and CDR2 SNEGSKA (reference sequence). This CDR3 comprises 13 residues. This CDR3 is CRPLGPGEDTQYF. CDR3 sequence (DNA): TGCAGGCCCCTCGGCCCGGGAGAAGATACGCAGTATTTT.

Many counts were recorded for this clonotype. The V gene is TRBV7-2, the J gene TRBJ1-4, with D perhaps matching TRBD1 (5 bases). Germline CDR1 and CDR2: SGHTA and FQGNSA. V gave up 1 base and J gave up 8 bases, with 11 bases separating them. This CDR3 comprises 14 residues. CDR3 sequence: CASSLGAGYEKLFF. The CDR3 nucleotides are TGTGCCAGCAGCTTAGGGGCAGGGTACGAAAAACTGTTTTTT.

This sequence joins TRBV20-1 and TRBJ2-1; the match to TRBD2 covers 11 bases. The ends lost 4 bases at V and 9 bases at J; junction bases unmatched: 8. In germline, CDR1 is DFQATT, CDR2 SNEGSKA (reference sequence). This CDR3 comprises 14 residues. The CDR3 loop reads CSAISGRASGEQFF. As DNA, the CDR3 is TGCAGTGCTATTAGCGGGAGGGCCTCGGGTGAGCAGTTCTTC.

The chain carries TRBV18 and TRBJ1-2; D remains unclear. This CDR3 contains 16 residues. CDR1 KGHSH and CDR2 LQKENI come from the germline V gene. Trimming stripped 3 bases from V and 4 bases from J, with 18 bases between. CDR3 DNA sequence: TGTGCCAGCTCACCGGCGGTAGAGGGCGTGTCCTATGGCTACACCTTC. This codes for CASSPAVEGVSYGYTF. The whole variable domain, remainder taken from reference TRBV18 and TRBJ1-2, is NAGVMQNPRHLVRRRGQEARLRCSPMKGHSHVYWYRQLPEEGLKFMVYLQKENIIDESGMPKERFSAEFPKEGPSILRIQQVVRGDSAAYFCASSPAVEGVSYGYTFGSGTRLTVV.

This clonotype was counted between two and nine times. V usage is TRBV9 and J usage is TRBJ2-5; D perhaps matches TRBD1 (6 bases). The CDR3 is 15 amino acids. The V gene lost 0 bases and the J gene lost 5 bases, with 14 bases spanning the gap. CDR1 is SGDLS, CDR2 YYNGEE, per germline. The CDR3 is CASSVGGGRIETQYF. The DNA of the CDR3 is TGTGCCAGCAGCGTAGGAGGGGGTAGGATCGAGACCCAGTACTTC.

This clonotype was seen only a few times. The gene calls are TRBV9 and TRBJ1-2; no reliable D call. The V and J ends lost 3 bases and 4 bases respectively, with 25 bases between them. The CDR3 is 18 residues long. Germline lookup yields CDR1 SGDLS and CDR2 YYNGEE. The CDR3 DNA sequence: TGTGCCAGCAGCGCCCATGATAACGACGCCGCATTTGGCTATGGCTACACCTTC. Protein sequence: CASSAHDNDAAFGYGYTF.

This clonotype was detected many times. The CDR3 nucleotides read TGTGCCAGCAGCTTAGCCACAGGCATGAACACTGAAGCTTTCTTT. As protein: CASSLATGMNTEAFF. J is TRBJ1-1 and V is TRBV7-2, with D possibly being TRBD1 (5 bases). This CDR3 has 15 amino acids. Germline assignment: CDR1 SGHTA and CDR2 FQGNSA. Trimming took 0 bases from V and 0 from J, leaving 8 bases between them.

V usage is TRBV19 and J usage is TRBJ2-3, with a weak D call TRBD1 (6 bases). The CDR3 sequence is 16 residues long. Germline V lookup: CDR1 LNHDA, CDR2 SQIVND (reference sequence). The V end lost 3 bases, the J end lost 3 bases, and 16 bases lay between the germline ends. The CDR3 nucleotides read TGTGCCAGTAGTATCCCAACAGGGTACACAACAGATACGCAGTATTTT. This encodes CASSIPTGYTTDTQYF.

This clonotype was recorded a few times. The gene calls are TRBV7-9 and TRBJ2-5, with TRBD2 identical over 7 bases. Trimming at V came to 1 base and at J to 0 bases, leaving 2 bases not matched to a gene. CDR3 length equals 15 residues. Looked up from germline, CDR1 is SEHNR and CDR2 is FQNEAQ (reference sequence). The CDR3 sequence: CASSLVRGDQETQYF. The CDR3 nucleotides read TGTGCCAGCAGCTTAGTCCGGGGGGACCAAGAGACCCAGTACTTC.

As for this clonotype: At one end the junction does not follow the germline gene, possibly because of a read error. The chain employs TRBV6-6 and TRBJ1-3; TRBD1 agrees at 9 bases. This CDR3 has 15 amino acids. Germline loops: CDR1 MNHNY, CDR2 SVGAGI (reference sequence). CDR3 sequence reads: CDSTRQGGAGNTIYF. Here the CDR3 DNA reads TGTGACAGCACAAGACAGGGGGGTGCTGGAAACACCATATATTTT.